This T cell receptor beta chain was sequenced during a study of T cell responses to AZD1222 COVID-19 vaccine. The V and J ends lost 4 bases and 7 bases, in that order; junction bases with no gene match: 9. Germline V gene lookup returns CDR1 KGHSY and CDR2 FQNENV. The CDR3 has 15 amino acids. Study-wide results and caveats: In a largely white British group with more females than males, clonal diversity was possibly underestimated. Along spike, vaccine-associated CD4 TCRs were found throughout, with dominance at 160-218 and 743-854.

The protocol was immunoSEQ multiplex PCR, while the TCRdb copy is restricted to in-frame clones and leaves out a portion. The sample consists of 100,000 to 150,000 clones, around 90% of them appearing once. For this clone: Its antigen is unidentified.

The clonotype comes from an adult in good health. The material sequenced was peripheral blood, taken on day 0 of AZD1222 vaccination. J is TRBJ1-5 and V is TRBV16; 8 bases align to TRBD1. The CDR3 DNA is TGTGCCAGCAGCCCACGAGGACAGGGTGAACAGCCCCAGCATTTT. It translates to CASSPRGQGEQPQHF.